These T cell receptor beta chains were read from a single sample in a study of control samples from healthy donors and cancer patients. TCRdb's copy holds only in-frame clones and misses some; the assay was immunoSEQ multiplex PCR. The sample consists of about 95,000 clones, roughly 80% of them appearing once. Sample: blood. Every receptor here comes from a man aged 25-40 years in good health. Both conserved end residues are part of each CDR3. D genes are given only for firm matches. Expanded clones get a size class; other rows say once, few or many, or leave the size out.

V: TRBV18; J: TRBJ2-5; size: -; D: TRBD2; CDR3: CASSLLSGTQETQYF; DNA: TGTGCCAGCTCGCTGCTTAGCGGGACGCAAGAGACCCAGTACTTC
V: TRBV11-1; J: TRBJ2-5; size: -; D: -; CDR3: CASRIGGETQYF; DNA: TGTGCCAGCCGAATCGGGGGAGAGACCCAGTACTTC
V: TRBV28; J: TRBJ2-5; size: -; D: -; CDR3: CASSFGGQRETQYF; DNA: TGTGCCAGCAGTTTCGGGGGCCAGCGGGAGACCCAGTACTTC
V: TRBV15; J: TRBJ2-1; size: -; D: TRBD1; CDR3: CATSRGQGWDNEQFF; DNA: TGTGCCACCAGCAGGGGACAGGGTTGGGACAATGAGCAGTTCTTC
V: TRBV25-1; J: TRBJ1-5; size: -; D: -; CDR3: CASGDGGNQPQHF; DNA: TGTGCCAGCGGGGACGGCGGCAATCAGCCCCAGCATTTT
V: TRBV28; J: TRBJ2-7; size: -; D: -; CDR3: CASSRQAYYEQYF; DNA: TGTGCCAGCAGTCGACAGGCTTATTACGAGCAGTACTTC
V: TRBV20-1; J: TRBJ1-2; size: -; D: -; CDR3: CSAKQDYGYTF; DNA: TGCAGTGCTAAACAAGACTATGGCTACACCTTC
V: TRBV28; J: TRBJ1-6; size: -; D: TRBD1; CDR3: CASTIRTGNSPLHF; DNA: TGTGCCAGCACGATCCGGACAGGGAATTCACCCCTCCACTTT
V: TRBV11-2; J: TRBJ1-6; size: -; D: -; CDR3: CASSGGRRVNSPLHF; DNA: TGTGCCAGCAGCGGAGGGAGGCGGGTTAATTCACCCCTCCACTTT
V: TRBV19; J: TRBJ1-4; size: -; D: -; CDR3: CASTGRSGVNEKLFF; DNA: TGTGCCAGTACAGGGAGGTCAGGGGTTAATGAAAAACTGTTTTTT
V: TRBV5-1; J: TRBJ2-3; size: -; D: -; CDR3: CASSAYATDTQYF; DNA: TGCGCCAGCAGCGCCTACGCCACAGATACGCAGTATTTT
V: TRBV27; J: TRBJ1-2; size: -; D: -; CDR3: CASRGVNYGYTF; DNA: TGTGCCAGCAGAGGCGTCAACTATGGCTACACCTTC
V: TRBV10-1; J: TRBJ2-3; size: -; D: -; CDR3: CASSGGRTQYF; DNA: TGCGCCAGCAGCGGGGGGCGTACGCAGTATTTT
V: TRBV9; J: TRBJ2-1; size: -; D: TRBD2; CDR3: CASSPGGDNEQFF; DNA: TGTGCCAGCAGCCCCGGGGGGGACAATGAGCAGTTCTTC
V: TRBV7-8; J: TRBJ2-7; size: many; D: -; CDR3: CASSPRTVMFYEQYF; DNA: TGTGCCAGCAGCCCCCGGACAGTAATGTTCTACGAGCAGTACTTC
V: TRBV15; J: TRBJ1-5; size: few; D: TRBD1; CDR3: CATSLDRGTYSNQPQHF; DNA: TGTGCCACCAGCCTGGACAGGGGAACGTATAGCAATCAGCCCCAGCATTTT
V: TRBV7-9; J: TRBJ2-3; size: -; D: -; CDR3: CASSSQTGTDTQYF; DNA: TGTGCCAGCAGCTCCCAGACAGGCACAGATACGCAGTATTTT
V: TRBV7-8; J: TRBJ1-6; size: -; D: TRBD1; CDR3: CASSRGTGPNSPLHF; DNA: TGTGCCAGCAGCCGAGGGACAGGGCCTAATTCACCCCTCCACTTT
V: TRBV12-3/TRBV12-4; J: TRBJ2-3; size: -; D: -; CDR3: CASRSRDTQYF; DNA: TGTGCCAGCAGGTCGCGAGATACGCAGTATTTT
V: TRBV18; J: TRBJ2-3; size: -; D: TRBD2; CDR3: CASSPRTSGTDTQYF; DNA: TGTGCCAGCTCACCACGGACTAGCGGCACAGATACGCAGTATTTT
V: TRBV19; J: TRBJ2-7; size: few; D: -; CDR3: CASSISSATYEQYF; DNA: TGTGCCAGTAGTATAAGTAGCGCGACCTACGAGCAGTACTTC
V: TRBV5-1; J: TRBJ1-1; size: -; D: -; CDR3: CASSLKGTDEAFF; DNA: TGCGCCAGCAGCTTGAAGGGGACGGATGAAGCTTTCTTT
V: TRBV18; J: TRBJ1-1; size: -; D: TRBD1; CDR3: CASSDRVSLTEAFF; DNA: TGTGCCAGCTCGGACAGGGTTAGTTTAACTGAAGCTTTCTTT
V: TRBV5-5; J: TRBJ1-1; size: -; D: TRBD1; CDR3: CASSALGQGNTEAFF; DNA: TGTGCCAGCAGCGCCCTGGGACAGGGGAACACTGAAGCTTTCTTT
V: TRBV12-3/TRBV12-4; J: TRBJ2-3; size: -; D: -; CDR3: CASRLLDTQYF; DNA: TGTGCCAGCAGGCTCCTAGATACGCAGTATTTT
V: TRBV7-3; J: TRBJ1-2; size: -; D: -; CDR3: CASSSDSATAYGYTF; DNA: TGTGCCAGCAGCTCAGACTCGGCTACGGCCTATGGCTACACCTTC
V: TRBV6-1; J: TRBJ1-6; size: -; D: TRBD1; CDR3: CASSASTGAGNSPLHF; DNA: TGTGCCAGCAGTGCGTCAACAGGGGCGGGGAATTCACCCCTCCACTTT
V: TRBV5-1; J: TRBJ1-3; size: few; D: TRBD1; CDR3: CASSLGDRAPSGNTIYF; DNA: TGCGCCAGCAGCTTAGGGGACAGGGCACCCTCTGGAAACACCATATATTTT
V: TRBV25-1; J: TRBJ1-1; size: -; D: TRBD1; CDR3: CASSASGTVSIVGTEAFF; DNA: TGTGCCAGCAGTGCCTCCGGGACAGTGTCGATTGTAGGCACTGAAGCTTTCTTT
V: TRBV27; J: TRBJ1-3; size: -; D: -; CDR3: CASSPGRSGNTIYF; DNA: TGTGCCAGCAGTCCCGGGAGGTCTGGAAACACCATATATTTT
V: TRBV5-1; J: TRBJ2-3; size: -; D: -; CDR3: CASRTTSTDTQYF; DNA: TGCGCCAGCAGAACCACTAGCACAGATACGCAGTATTTT
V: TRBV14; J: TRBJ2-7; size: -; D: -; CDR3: CASSQVGAHSYEQYF; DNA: TGTGCCAGCAGCCAAGTTGGGGCTCACTCCTACGAGCAGTACTTC
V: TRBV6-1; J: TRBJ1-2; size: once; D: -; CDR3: CASSEEWGGYGYTF; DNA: TGTGCCAGCAGTGAAGAATGGGGGGGCTATGGCTACACCTTC
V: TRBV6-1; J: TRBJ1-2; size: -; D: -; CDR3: CASSDTGFYGYTF; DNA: TGTGCCAGCAGTGATACAGGCTTCTATGGCTACACCTTC
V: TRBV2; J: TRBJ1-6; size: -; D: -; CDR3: CASSEGWVIGSPLHF; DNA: TGTGCCAGCAGTGAAGGCTGGGTGATTGGATCACCCCTCCACTTT
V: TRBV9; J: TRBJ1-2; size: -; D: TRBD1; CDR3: CASSQGDRVLGGYTF; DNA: TGTGCCAGCAGCCAGGGGGACAGGGTCTTGGGCGGCTACACCTTC
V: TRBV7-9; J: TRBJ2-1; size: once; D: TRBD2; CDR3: CASLAESSYNEQFF; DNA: TGTGCCAGCCTAGCGGAAAGCTCCTACAATGAGCAGTTCTTC
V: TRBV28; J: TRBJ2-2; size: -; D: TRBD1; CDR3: CASSNRGPNTGELFF; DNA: TGTGCCAGCAGTAACAGGGGGCCTAACACCGGGGAGCTGTTTTTT
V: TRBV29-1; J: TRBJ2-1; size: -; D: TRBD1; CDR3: CSVSGTGGYNEQFF; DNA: TGCAGCGTTTCCGGGACAGGGGGTTACAATGAGCAGTTCTTC
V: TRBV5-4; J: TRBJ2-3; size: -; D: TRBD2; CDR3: CASSQGGGTFYADTQYF; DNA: TGTGCCAGCAGCCAAGGCGGGGGGACTTTTTATGCAGATACGCAGTATTTT
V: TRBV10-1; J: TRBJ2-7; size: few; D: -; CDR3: CASSGAGSYEQYF; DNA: TGCGCCAGCAGTGGAGCAGGGAGCTACGAGCAGTACTTC
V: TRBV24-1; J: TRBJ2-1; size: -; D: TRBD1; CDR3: CATSVTGTGFYIGYNEQFF; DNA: TGTGCCACCAGTGTGACCGGGACAGGGTTTTATATTGGCTACAATGAGCAGTTCTTC
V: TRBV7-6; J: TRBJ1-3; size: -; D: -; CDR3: CASSLSGTPGNTIYF; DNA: TGTGCCAGCAGCTTGAGCGGGACACCTGGAAACACCATATATTTT
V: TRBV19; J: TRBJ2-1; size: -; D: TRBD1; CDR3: CASSITGGYEQFF; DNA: TGTGCCAGTAGTATTACAGGGGGTTATGAGCAGTTCTTC
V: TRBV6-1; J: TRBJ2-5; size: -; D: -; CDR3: CASSDPGTSRGTQYF; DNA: TGTGCCAGCAGTGACCCCGGGACTTCACGCGGGACCCAGTACTTC
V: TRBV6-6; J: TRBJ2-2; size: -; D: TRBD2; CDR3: CASNRLAGGNTGELFF; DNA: TGTGCCAGCAATAGACTAGCGGGGGGAAACACCGGGGAGCTGTTTTTT
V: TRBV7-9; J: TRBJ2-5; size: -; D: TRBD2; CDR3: CASSPGLAGAFRETQYF; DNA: TGTGCCAGCAGCCCGGGACTAGCGGGGGCCTTCAGGGAGACCCAGTACTTC
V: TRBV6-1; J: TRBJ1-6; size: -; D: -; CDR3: CASSEASLWNSPLHF; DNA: TGTGCCAGCAGTGAAGCGAGCCTTTGGAATTCACCCCTCCACTTT
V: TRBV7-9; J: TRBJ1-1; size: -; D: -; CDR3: CASSSDRTGRRTEAFF; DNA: TGTGCCAGCAGTTCAGATAGAACAGGGAGACGGACTGAAGCTTTCTTT
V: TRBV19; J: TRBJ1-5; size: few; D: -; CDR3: CASIDRSNQPQHF; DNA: TGTGCCAGTATTGACAGAAGTAATCAGCCCCAGCATTTT
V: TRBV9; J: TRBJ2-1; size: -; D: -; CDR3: CASSVEHGNEQFF; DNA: TGTGCCAGCAGCGTAGAACACGGCAATGAGCAGTTCTTC
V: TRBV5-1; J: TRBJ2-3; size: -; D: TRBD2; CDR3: CASSLVLAGSTDTQYF; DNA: TGCGCCAGCAGCTTGGTCCTAGCGGGAAGCACAGATACGCAGTATTTT
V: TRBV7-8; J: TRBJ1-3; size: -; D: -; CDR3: CASSLEGFSGNTIYF; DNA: TGTGCCAGCAGCTTAGAGGGGTTCTCTGGAAACACCATATATTTT
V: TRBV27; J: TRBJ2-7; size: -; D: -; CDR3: CASSRNAGSYEQYF; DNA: TGTGCCAGCAGCCGCAATGCGGGGTCCTACGAGCAGTACTTC
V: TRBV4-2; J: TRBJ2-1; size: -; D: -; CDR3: CASSQDAAPYNEQFF; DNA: TGTGCCAGCAGCCAAGATGCGGCCCCCTACAATGAGCAGTTCTTC